This T cell receptor beta chain emerged from a study of CD8 T cells in ankylosing spondylitis. Unmatched junction bases numbered 8, after V lost 0 bases and J lost 3 bases. CDR1 and CDR2 (germline): SGHRS, YFSETQ. This CDR3 has 16 amino acids. Points from the study as a whole: Characteristic of ankylosing spondylitis blood, it appeared, was a TCR beta motif comprising roughly 8 highly homologous variants. A subset of motif variants has previously been described in the synovial fluid and blood of reactive arthritis.

For TCR beta, libraries came from quantitative 5'-RACE with molecular barcodes. TCRdb reanalysed the 5' RACE reads using MiXCR and keeps one entry per CDR3 protein. The data show around 220,000 distinct CDR3 sequences, approximately 20% seen once. A remark on this clonotype: The antigen remains unidentified.

Material for sequencing was blood, either unsorted or a sorted T cell fraction (not recorded which). The receptor was derived from a male donor with ankylosing spondylitis. The rearrangement links TRBV5-1 to TRBJ2-7, with TRBD2 matching over 8 bases. The DNA for the CDR3 is TGCGCCAGCAGCTTGGTGGCGGGGGGTACCCTCTACGAGCAGTACTTC. It is translated as CASSLVAGGTLYEQYF.